This entry lists 6 T cell receptor beta chains sequenced from one sample in a study of cytomegalovirus exposure and HLA in healthy donors. PCR employed 60 Vbeta and 13 Jbeta primers. This table comes from immunoSEQ multiplex PCR, and its TCRdb copy is limited to in-frame clones, with some not included. The sample holds 90,000 to 130,000 clones. The sequenced material came from PBMCs. These TCRs come from a man aged 25-45 years in good health and CMV-seronegative.

This chain links TRBV7-6 with TRBJ2-5; D is possibly TRBD1 (5 bases). Trimming took off 5 bases at V and 4 bases at J, with 17 bases between the two ends. Germline V CDR1 and CDR2: SGHVS, FNYEAQ. This CDR3 contains 15 residues. The CDR3 protein is CASSPIRAGSETQYF. In DNA form, the CDR3 reads TGTGCCAGCAGCCCCATTCGAGCAGGGTCAGAGACCCAGTACTTC.

The J gene is TRBJ2-2, the V gene TRBV9; D unclear. This CDR3 is built from 17 residues. Trimming took 0 bases from V and 0 from J, leaving 12 bases between them. The germline V gene encodes CDR1 SGDLS and CDR2 YYNGEE. In DNA, the CDR3 is TGTGCCAGCAGCGTAGGTATCAGATCCGCGAACACCGGGGAGCTGTTTTTT. It codes for CASSVGIRSANTGELFF.

The chain joins TRBV28 to TRBJ1-5, with D tentatively TRBD1 (5 bases). CDR1 MDHEN and CDR2 SYDVKM come from the germline V gene. V lost 7 bases, J lost 4 bases, and 17 bases lay in between. The CDR3 sequence is 15 residues long. CDR3 in DNA: TGTGCCAGCATCCCTTCATGGGGGGGGAATCAGCCCCAGCATTTT. Its protein is CASIPSWGGNQPQHF.

The rearrangement joins TRBV27 to TRBJ2-3, with 8 bases aligning to TRBD2. CDR3 size: 16 residues. Germline V gene data show CDR1 as MNHEY and CDR2 as SMNVEV (reference sequence). The ends lost 6 bases at V and 6 bases at J; junction bases unmatched: 14. CDR3 DNA: TGTGCCAGCAGCACCCCCCTCCGCGGGGGGTCGGATACGCAGTATTTT. Translation: CASSTPLRGGSDTQYF.

The chain employs TRBV5-4 and TRBJ2-2; 16 bases are a match to TRBD2. The CDR3 totals 18 residues. Germline V CDR1 and CDR2: SGHNT, YYREEE (reference sequence). V trimming: 6 bases; J trimming: 4 bases; junction bases outside the gene matches: 9. The CDR3 coding sequence is TGTGCCAGCACCAGGGGACTAGCGGGGGGGCCGAGCACCGGGGAGCTGTTTTTT. Amino acids: CASTRGLAGGPSTGELFF.

The gene calls are TRBV14 and TRBJ2-1; a possible D gene is TRBD2 (5 bases). The CDR3 consists of 15 residues. V lost 4 bases and J lost 4, with 14 bases in between. Germline loops: CDR1 SGHDN, CDR2 FVKESK. The CDR3 DNA is TGTGCCAGCAGCCCCCTCGAGGACTTTTACAATGAGCAGTTCTTC. It codes for CASSPLEDFYNEQFF.